One sample yielded the 24 T cell receptor beta chains listed below, sequenced in a study of shared clonotypes between healthy human individuals. The method was immunoSEQ multiplex PCR; TCRdb's version includes in-frame clones alone and lacks a portion of them. The data show approximately 2,300,000 clones, roughly 90% seen once. Sequencing was done on a sample of naive CD4+ T cells from PBMCs. The sample's subset: CD45RA+ positively selected. The source of these receptors is a man younger than 35 in good health. Some clones in this sample may be carry-over from other donors' samples.

The gene calls are TRBV6-1 and TRBJ2-7; possible D gene TRBD2, 6 bases. CDR3 length equals 15 residues. Germline CDR1 reads MNHNS; CDR2 reads SASEGT. Trimming pared 1 base from V and 1 base from J, leaving 11 bases between. CDR3 DNA: TGTGCCAGCAGTGAAGTACTAGCTACTTCCTACGAGCAGTACTTC. This sequence encodes CASSEVLATSYEQYF.

There are a few counts of this clone. This sample also contains other DNA sequences that code for the same CDR3. The gene calls are TRBV18 and TRBJ2-5, with D unresolved. Trimming removed 4 bases from V and 0 bases from J, with 3 bases in between. Per the germline V gene, CDR1 is KGHSH and CDR2 is LQKENI. The CDR3 has 12 residues. This CDR3 is CASSLYQETQYF. For the CDR3, the DNA is TGTGCCAGCTCACTCTACCAAGAGACCCAGTACTTC.

The V call is TRBV11-2, the J call TRBJ2-1; 13 bases are a match to TRBD2. Losses at the gene ends were 5 bases for V and 12 bases for J; bases not matched to a gene: 13. Per germline, CDR1 SGHAT and CDR2 FQNNGV. This CDR3 has 16 amino acids. The CDR3 coding sequence is TGTGCCAGCAGCAGTCCCGGGACTAGCGGGATCGGCGGGCAGTTCTTC. Translation: CASSSPGTSGIGGQFF.

This sequence joins TRBV2 and TRBJ1-1; TRBD1 might be the D (5 bases). The germline gives CDR1 SNHLY, CDR2 FYNNEI. The V end was cut by 2 bases, the J end by 4 bases, with 11 bases between. This CDR3 has 14 amino acids. The CDR3 reads CASSERGVITEAFF. CDR3 DNA: TGTGCCAGCAGTGAACGGGGGGTGATCACTGAAGCTTTCTTT. Drawing the rest from reference TRBV2 and TRBJ1-1, the complete variable domain is EPEVTQTPSHQVTQMGQEVILRCVPISNHLYFYWYRQILGQKVEFLVSFYNNEISEKSEIFDDQFSVERPDGSNFTLKIRSTKLEDSAMYFCASSERGVITEAFFGQGTRLTVV.

The rearrangement links TRBV21-1 to TRBJ1-5; the DNA was not used to check the table's D call, TRBD1. TRBV21-1 is marked as a pseudogene. The CDR3 is 14 amino acids. CDR3 region: CASTRTRQNQPQHF. CDR3 DNA sequence: TGTGCCAGCACCCGGACACGGCAAAATCAGCCCCAGCATTTT.

Turning to this clone: The same CDR3 is also encoded by other DNA sequences in this sample. The V gene is TRBV5-1, the J gene TRBJ2-7; D possibly corresponds to TRBD1 (6 bases). The CDR3 length is 13 residues. CDR1 and CDR2 (germline): SGHRS, YFSETQ. Trimming removed 3 bases from V and 2 bases from J, with 9 bases in between. The chain's CDR3 is CASSSQGTYEQYF. The CDR3 bases are TGCGCCAGCAGCTCGCAGGGGACCTACGAGCAGTACTTC.

This chain links TRBV18 with TRBJ1-1; D is perhaps TRBD1 (6 bases). There are 15 residues in the CDR3. The V end lost 4 bases, the J end lost 0 bases, and 12 bases lay between the germline ends. Germline V gives CDR1 KGHSH, CDR2 LQKENI. DNA for the CDR3: TGTGCCAGCTCACTTGGACAGACGATGAACACTGAAGCTTTCTTT. It yields the protein CASSLGQTMNTEAFF.

The chain employs TRBV10-3 and TRBJ2-7; D gene ambiguous. Germline V CDR1 and CDR2: ENHRY, SYGVKD. There are 16 residues in the CDR3. The V end lost 2 bases, the J end lost 3 bases, and 17 bases lay between the germline ends. This CDR3 reads CAISELGRAAGYEQYF. The CDR3 DNA reads TGTGCCATCAGTGAGCTCGGACGGGCAGCCGGCTACGAGCAGTACTTC.

The CDR3 DNA sequence: TGTGCCAGCTCACCCACTACAGGACGCTCCTACGAGCAGTACTTC. This sequence encodes CASSPTTGRSYEQYF. The chain has TRBV18 and TRBJ2-7; TRBD1 might be the D (5 bases). The V end lost 3 bases, the J end lost 0 bases, and 12 bases lay between the germline ends. CDR1 and CDR2 (germline): KGHSH, LQKENI. CDR3 length: 15 residues.

The V and J genes are TRBV5-6 and TRBJ2-1; TRBD1 matches at 11 bases. The CDR3 extends over 16 amino acids. The V segment lost 4 bases and the J segment 6 bases; nucleotides outside the gene matches: 9. CDR1 and CDR2 from the germline V gene are SGHDT and YYEEEE. The CDR3 nucleotides read TGTGCCAGCAGCCCAGCCGGGACAGGGGGATTCAATGAGCAGTTCTTC. It encodes CASSPAGTGGFNEQFF.

The V and J genes are TRBV14 and TRBJ2-2, with a possible D match to TRBD1 (5 bases). The germline gives CDR1 SGHDN, CDR2 FVKESK. The V and J ends lost 2 bases and 6 bases respectively, with 13 bases between them. The CDR3 totals 15 residues. As DNA, the CDR3 is TGTGCCAGCAGCCAACGACCTCAGGGTTCCGGGGAGCTGTTTTTT. It translates to CASSQRPQGSGELFF. Full variable domain (missing parts from reference TRBV14 and TRBJ2-2): EAGVTQFPSHSVIEKGQTVTLRCDPISGHDNLYWYRRVMGKEIKFLLHFVKESKQDESGMPNNRFLAERTGGTYSTLKVQPAELEDSGVYFCASSQRPQGSGELFFGEGSRLTVL.

This clone was seen once. J is TRBJ2-3 and V is TRBV5-4, with TRBD2 identical over 11 bases. The CDR3 is 15 residues long. Per the germline V gene, CDR1 is SGHNT and CDR2 is YYREEE (reference sequence). The J segment lost 3 bases and the V segment lost 5 bases, leaving 5 bases of the junction unmatched. The CDR3: CASRPTSGRTDTQYF. DNA of the CDR3: TGTGCCAGCAGACCAACTAGCGGGAGAACAGATACGCAGTATTTT. The variable domain in full, with the rest retrieved from reference TRBV5-4 and TRBJ2-3, is ETGVTQSPTHLIKTRGQQVTLRCSSQSGHNTVSWYQQALGQGPQFIFQYYREEENGRGNFPPRFSGLQFPNYSSELNVNALELDDSALYLCASRPTSGRTDTQYFGPGTRLTVL.

This CDR3 is CASSGASDQPQHF. DNA for the CDR3: TGCGCCAGCAGTGGGGCCTCCGACCAGCCCCAGCATTTT. The rearrangement joins TRBV10-1 to TRBJ1-5; D not resolved. This CDR3 spans 13 amino acids. Germline V CDR1 and CDR2: WNHNN, SYGVQD (reference sequence). The V end was cut by 4 bases, the J end by 7 bases, with 11 bases between.

The chain joins TRBV4-2 to TRBJ2-5, with TRBD2 matching 8 bases. The CDR3 has 16 amino acids. Unmatched junction bases numbered 8, after V lost 4 bases and J lost 1 base. Germline values: CDR1 LGHNA, CDR2 YNFKEQ. CDR3 residues: CASSRLAGSIQETQYF. DNA for the CDR3: TGTGCCAGCAGCCGCTTAGCGGGGTCAATCCAAGAGACCCAGTACTTC.

The CDR3 sequence is CASSHRDTYSYEQYF. Written as DNA, the CDR3 is TGTGCCAGCAGTCACCGGGACACCTACTCGTACGAGCAGTACTTC. This chain joins TRBV6-6 and TRBJ2-7, with a tentative D call TRBD1 (6 bases). This CDR3 has 15 residues. The germline V and J ends were trimmed by 5 bases and 4 bases, with 18 bases remaining between them. Germline V gene lookup returns CDR1 MNHNY and CDR2 SVGAGI (reference sequence).

This clone was seen only once. The gene calls are TRBV4-2 and TRBJ2-3; 8 bases agree with TRBD2. Trimming at V came to 0 bases and at J to 5 bases, leaving 7 bases not matched to a gene. The CDR3 has 16 amino acids. The germline V gene encodes CDR1 LGHNA and CDR2 YNFKEQ. The DNA for the CDR3 is TGTGCCAGCAGCCAAGATACGAGCGGGAGTGGAGATACGCAGTATTTT. This gives the protein CASSQDTSGSGDTQYF.

In this sample, this clone turned up a few times. CDR3 sequence: CASSISGLAYTF. The CDR3 bases are TGTGCCAGTAGTATAAGCGGGTTGGCGTACACCTTC. V is TRBV19 and J is TRBJ1-2, with D uncertain. V lost 2 bases to trimming and J lost 11 bases, with 12 bases between them. The CDR3 spans 12 residues. The V gene's germline CDR1 is LNHDA and CDR2 SQIVND (reference sequence).

The chain uses TRBV5-6 and TRBJ2-7; 7 bases line up with TRBD2. The CDR3 covers 14 residues. Germline V gene lookup returns CDR1 SGHDT and CDR2 YYEEEE. V was pared by 3 bases and J by 2 bases, with 5 bases of the junction left unmatched. CDR3 coding DNA: TGTGCCAGCAGCTCCCCCCGGGGGGCCTACGAGCAGTACTTC. Translated, it gives CASSSPRGAYEQYF.

The rearrangement uses TRBV5-5 and TRBJ1-5; possible D gene TRBD1, 5 bases. The V and J ends lost 2 bases and 3 bases respectively, with 15 bases between them. The CDR3 is 16 residues long. Germline V gives CDR1 SGHKS, CDR2 YYEKEE (reference sequence). The CDR3 loop is CASSFGASGSNQPQHF. The CDR3 DNA sequence: TGTGCCAGCAGCTTTGGGGCGAGTGGGTCCAATCAGCCCCAGCATTTT.

The gene calls are TRBV2 and TRBJ1-3; D gene uncertain. Germline CDR1 and CDR2: SNHLY and FYNNEI. The CDR3 runs to 13 residues. V was cut by 6 bases and J by 4 bases, with 10 bases left in between. The CDR3 protein is CASRAETGNTIYF. CDR3 DNA: TGTGCCAGCAGGGCAGAGACAGGAAACACCATATATTTT.

The chain uses TRBV4-2 and TRBJ2-2; the D gene is possibly TRBD2 (6 bases). Germline assignment: CDR1 LGHNA and CDR2 YNFKEQ. This CDR3 comprises 18 residues. V was shortened by 3 bases and J by 1 base, with 18 bases between the two germline ends. This CDR3 is CASSQRHPGGGNTGELFF. The CDR3 DNA reads TGTGCCAGCAGCCAGCGGCACCCTGGGGGAGGGAACACCGGGGAGCTGTTTTTT.

The rearrangement links TRBV5-8 to TRBJ2-1; 7 positions match TRBD1. The junction had 1 base not matched to a gene; V was cut back by 1 base and J by 0 bases. The CDR3 is 15 amino acids. CDR1 and CDR2 (germline): SGHTS, YDEGEE. CDR3 DNA: TGTGCCAGCAGCTTGCCAGGGGGCTCCTACAATGAGCAGTTCTTC. It translates to CASSLPGGSYNEQFF. Full variable domain (remainder filled in from reference TRBV5-8 and TRBJ2-1): EAGVTQSPTHLIKTRGQQATLRCSPISGHTSVYWYQQALGLGLQFLLWYDEGEERNRGNFPPRFSGRQFPNYSSELNVNALELEDSALYLCASSLPGGSYNEQFFGPGTRLTVL.

V usage is TRBV7-8 and J usage is TRBJ1-2; no definite D call. The V end lost 5 bases, the J end lost 7 bases, and 11 bases lay between the germline ends. The CDR3 is made up of 12 amino acids. Per the germline V gene, CDR1 is SGHVS and CDR2 is FQNEAQ. This CDR3 is CASSMGSSGYTF. The CDR3 bases are TGTGCCAGCAGCATGGGCTCTTCTGGCTACACCTTC.

The CDR3 DNA reads as TGCGCCAGCAGCACAGTACAGGGTTTGAGTCGAGATACGCAGTATTTT. Residues: CASSTVQGLSRDTQYF. The chain combines TRBV5-1 with TRBJ2-3, with D maybe TRBD1 (6 bases). There are 16 residues in the CDR3. Between the trimmed V and J ends, which lost 4 bases and 5 bases, there was a span of 20 bases. CDR1 SGHRS and CDR2 YFSETQ come from the germline V gene.